This TCR beta chain is from a study of graft-versus-host responses after intestinal transplantation. About the research overall: Recipients got multivisceral, liver-intestinal, or isolated intestinal transplants. Study observations and caveats: The authors found GvH clones in recipient marrow, some appearing first in ileum or blood.

Note on this clone: Its antigen is currently unknown.

V shed 8 bases, J shed 5 bases, and the junction held 7 bases outside the gene matches. CDR1 and CDR2 (germline): MNHNS, SASEGT. The CDR3 length is 15 residues. Profiling relied on immunoSEQ multiplex PCR, and the TCRdb table lists in-frame clones only, not all of them. The sample holds about 94,000 clones; roughly 90% are singletons and the top ten take over 0.4%. The sequenced sample was unstimulated CD8+ T cells sorted from spleen or lymph node cells, obtained before intestinal transplant. V gene TRBV6-1 combines with J gene TRBJ2-5; 14 bases align to TRBD2. The sequence came from a human donor who received an intestinal transplant. CDR3 sequence: CASVGLAGAEETQYF. The CDR3 DNA reads TGTGCCAGCGTGGGACTAGCGGGGGCAGAGGAGACCCAGTACTTC.